This T cell receptor beta chain is from a study of identical twins. This clonotype has a handful of counts. MiXCR, run by TCRdb on the 5' RACE reads, gives a single entry per CDR3 protein. The repertoire holds 1,800,000 or so distinct CDR3 sequences, roughly a third seen once, with under 0.35% in the top ten. CDR3 length: 14 amino acids. CDR1 and CDR2 (germline): SNHLY, FYNNEI. Trimming stripped 7 bases from V and 0 bases from J, with 13 bases between. The chain joins TRBV2 to TRBJ2-7, with D unresolved. The clonotype was recovered from a newborn girl in good health. The sample was cord blood. This CDR3 is CASNSDRNSYEQYF. The CDR3 DNA reads TGTGCCAGCAATTCGGACCGAAACTCCTACGAGCAGTACTTC.